Presented here are 8 T cell receptor beta chains from one specimen sequenced in a study of blood T cell repertoires in COVID-19. Assay used: immunoSEQ multiplex PCR; TCRdb lists only in-frame clones, some missing. The sample includes approximately 240,000 clones, under 90% seen only once; the top ten take 5.1%. Specimen: peripheral blood. Receptors were obtained from a woman aged 55-69 years who had recovered from COVID-19.

This chain uses TRBV5-1 with TRBJ1-3; weak D call: TRBD1 (5 bases). Germline assignment: CDR1 SGHRS and CDR2 YFSETQ. Trimming removed 0 bases from V and 4 bases from J, with 11 bases in between. The CDR3 has 15 amino acids. The CDR3: CASSLAGGTGNTIYF. DNA of the CDR3: TGCGCCAGCAGCTTGGCCGGGGGGACCGGAAACACCATATATTTT.

The genes are TRBV7-3 and TRBJ2-1; tentatively, D is TRBD2 (5 bases). Germline CDR1 SGHTA, CDR2 FQGTGA. V lost 2 bases and J 7 bases, leaving 6 bases between the germline ends. CDR3 length: 12 amino acids. The CDR3, as DNA: TGTGCCAGCAGCTTAGAGGGAAATGAGCAGTTCTTC. This sequence encodes CASSLEGNEQFF.

This rearrangement joins TRBV5-6 to TRBJ2-7; D perhaps matches TRBD2 (6 bases). Trimming pared 3 bases from V and 3 bases from J, leaving 10 bases between. CDR1 is SGHDT and CDR2 is YYEEEE in the germline V gene. CDR3 length equals 13 residues. The DNA of the CDR3 is TGTGCCAGCAGCTCGGGACTGAGCTACGAGCAGTACTTC. It codes for CASSSGLSYEQYF.

The chain joins TRBV2 to TRBJ1-4; the D gene is possibly TRBD1 (5 bases). This CDR3 comprises 14 residues. Germline CDR1 reads SNHLY; CDR2 reads FYNNEI. The V gene lost 4 bases and the J gene lost 6 bases, with 12 bases spanning the gap. CDR3 coding DNA: TGTGCCAGCAGTGTTTGGCAGGGCGATGAAAAACTGTTTTTT. This gives the protein CASSVWQGDEKLFF.

The chain links TRBV19 to TRBJ1-6; perhaps TRBD1 as D (5 bases). The CDR3 is 13 residues long. Germline CDR1 LNHDA, CDR2 SQIVND (reference sequence). Trimming cost V 7 bases and J 4 bases, with 8 bases left between them. The CDR3 DNA is TGTGCCAGTACCCGGACATATAATTCACCCCTCCACTTT. It codes for CASTRTYNSPLHF.

This clone was counted at least ten times. The chain has TRBV3-1 (or the pseudogene TRBV3-2) and TRBJ2-5; TRBD1 matches 11 bases. CDR1 is LGHDT, CDR2 YNNKEL, per germline (reference sequence). The V gene end was trimmed by 3 bases and the J gene end by 7 bases; junction bases not matched to a gene: 4. The CDR3 extends over 14 amino acids. The CDR3 reads CASSHGQGAVTQYF. The CDR3 region has the DNA TGTGCCAGCAGCCATGGACAGGGGGCAGTGACCCAGTACTTC.

As to this clone: A much bigger clone sits one base away, suggesting this may be a read error. This rearrangement joins TRBV11-2 to TRBJ2-7; 7 bases map to TRBD1. This CDR3 is built from 14 residues. With 3 bases clipped from V and 0 bases from J, the junction kept 2 bases outside the gene matches. CDR1 is SGHAT, CDR2 FQNNGV, per germline. The DNA for the CDR3 is TGTGCCAGCAGCTTTGGGGACAGCTCCTACGAGCAGTACTTC. This translates into CASSFGDSSYEQYF.

V is TRBV3-1 (or the pseudogene TRBV3-2) and J is TRBJ2-7; 8 bases map to TRBD2. V gave up 4 bases and J gave up 3 bases; unmatched junction bases: 8. In germline, CDR1 is LGHDT, CDR2 YNNKEL (reference sequence). This CDR3 is built from 15 residues. CDR3 nucleotide sequence: TGTGCCAGCAGCCGAGGTGGGAGCGGGGGCTACGAGCAGTACTTC. It encodes CASSRGGSGGYEQYF.